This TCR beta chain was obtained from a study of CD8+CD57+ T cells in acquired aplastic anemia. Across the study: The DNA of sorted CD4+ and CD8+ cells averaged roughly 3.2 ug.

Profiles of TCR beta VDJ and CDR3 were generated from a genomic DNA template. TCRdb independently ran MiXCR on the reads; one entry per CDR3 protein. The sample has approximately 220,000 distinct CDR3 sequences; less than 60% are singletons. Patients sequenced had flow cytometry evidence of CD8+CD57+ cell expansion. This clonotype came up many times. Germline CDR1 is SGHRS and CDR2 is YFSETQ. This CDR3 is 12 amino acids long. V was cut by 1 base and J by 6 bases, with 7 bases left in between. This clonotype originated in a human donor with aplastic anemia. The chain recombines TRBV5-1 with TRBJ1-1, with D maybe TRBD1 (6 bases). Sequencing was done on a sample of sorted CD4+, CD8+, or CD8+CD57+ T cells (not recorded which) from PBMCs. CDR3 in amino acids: CASSLTGSEAFF. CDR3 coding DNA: TGCGCCAGCAGCTTGACAGGGTCTGAAGCTTTCTTT.